The entry below gives a single TCR beta chain sequence along with its context. Original handling: For the immunoSEQ data, sequences were junction-only without quality scores, so filtering differed. The protocol was immunoSEQ multiplex PCR, while the TCRdb copy is restricted to in-frame clones and leaves out a portion. V and J calls and clone size are copied from that table; D and trimming were computed from the DNA. The sample lists roughly 2.5 million clones, around nine tenths occurring once. The sample belongs to a study of shared clonotypes between healthy human individuals. Study-level background: Serving as donors were a couple of women and a few men, whose ages spanned 18 to 49. Used for every donor were three CD4 naive, three CD4 memory, two CD8 naive and one CD8 memory plate.

CDR3 length: 14 residues. Germline CDR1 MNHEY, CDR2 SVGAGI. This sequence joins TRBV6-5 and TRBJ2-5; TRBD2 matches 10 bases. Matching the DNA end better, TRBJ2-7 makes the J call doubtful. The receptor's source is a young man in good health. The specimen was naive CD4+ T cells sorted from blood. Described subset: CD45RA+ positively selected. The CDR3 region has the DNA TGTGCCAGCACCCGGACTAGCGGTTCCTACGAGCAGTACTTC. Translation: CASTRTSGSYEQYF.